This T cell receptor (beta chain) was sequenced in a study of PD-1 blockade in mismatch repair-deficient tumors. Study-wide background: Patients had around 11 mismatch repair-deficient cancer types and were previously treated and progressing.

Points on this clone: Its specificity is not known. The junction does not match germline at one end; this may be a read error.

Notes on the study in general: Tumor-resident clones, often absent from pretreatment blood, expanded after pembrolizumab and then contracted.

Germline CDR1 MNHNS, CDR2 SASEGT. This CDR3 spans 14 amino acids. This table comes from immunoSEQ multiplex PCR, and its TCRdb copy is limited to in-frame clones, with some not included. The profile covers about 120,000 clones, with around 83% appearing a single time and roughly 14% taken by the ten largest. PCR or immunohistochemistry showed mismatch repair deficiency in every enrolled patient. TCRs were sequenced from a few patients responding to pembrolizumab. The J gene is TRBJ2-7, the V gene TRBV6-1; D unclear. The sequence was collected from an adult with mismatch repair-deficient cancer. This material consisted of peripheral blood, taken 44 weeks after starting pembrolizumab. The DNA for the CDR3 is TGTGCCATCAGTGGATATATCGGAACCTACGAGCAGTACTTC. Its translation: CAISGYIGTYEQYF.